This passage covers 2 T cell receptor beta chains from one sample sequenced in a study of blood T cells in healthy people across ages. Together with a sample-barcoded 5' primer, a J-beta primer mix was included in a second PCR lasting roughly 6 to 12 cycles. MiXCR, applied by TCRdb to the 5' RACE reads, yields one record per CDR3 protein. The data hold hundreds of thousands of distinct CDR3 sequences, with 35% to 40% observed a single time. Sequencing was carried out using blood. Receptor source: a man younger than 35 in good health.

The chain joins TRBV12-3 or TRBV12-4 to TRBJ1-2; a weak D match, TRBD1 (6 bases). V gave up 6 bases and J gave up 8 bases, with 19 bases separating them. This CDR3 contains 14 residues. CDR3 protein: CASSPRGGSRGYTF. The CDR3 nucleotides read TGTGCCAGCAGCCCCCGGGGGGGCTCGAGGGGCTACACCTTC.

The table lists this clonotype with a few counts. The chain's CDR3 is CASSLATMQGNDEKLFF. CDR3 coding DNA: TGTGCCAGCAGCTTAGCCACTATGCAGGGGAATGATGAAAAACTGTTTTTT. The chain uses TRBV7-6 and TRBJ1-4; tentative D call: TRBD1 (6 bases). This CDR3 is 17 amino acids long. The V end lost 0 bases, the J end lost 6 bases, and 17 bases lay between the germline ends. CDR1 and CDR2 from the germline V gene are SGHVS and FNYEAQ.